Below, 30 T cell receptor beta chains from the same sample are listed, as sequenced in a study of CD8 T cells in Susac syndrome (dated by TCRdb to the late 2010s). The protocol used for the library was the immunoSEQ multiplex PCR assay. RNA was extracted using the RNeasy kit, and roughly 0.45 to 1 microgram was reverse transcribed with random hexamers. The raw public data were reprocessed by TCRdb itself: fastp quality trimming at Q25, MiXCR clonotype calling, in-frame beta chains only. Identical CDR3 proteins give one entry, which carries the most common genes and DNA. Present in this sample are over 130,000 distinct CDR3 sequences, roughly 96% of which were seen just once. 0.11% of the sample is taken by the ten largest. The sequencing input was CD4+ T cells from PBMCs. The receptor source for this set is a human donor with multiple sclerosis.

The chain links TRBV27 to TRBJ1-2; 10 bases are shared with TRBD1. The CDR3 spans 15 residues. Trimming removed 4 bases from V and 3 bases from J; junction bases left unmatched: 5. Germline CDR1 MNHEY, CDR2 SMNVEV (reference sequence). DNA for the CDR3: TGTGCCAGCAGTTCACCCGGGACAGGGGACTATGGCTACACCTTC. Translation gives CASSSPGTGDYGYTF.

The chain combines TRBV12-3 or TRBV12-4 with TRBJ2-5; D may be TRBD2 (6 bases). CDR3 length equals 16 residues. With 6 bases removed from V and 4 bases from J, the gap between germline ends came to 21 bases. The CDR3 DNA is TGTGCCAGCAGCCTTACCGTCTCTAGCGACCGAGAGACCCAGTACTTC. Translating it yields CASSLTVSSDRETQYF.

The chain has TRBV11-1 and TRBJ2-1; perhaps TRBD1 as D (5 bases). The germline gives CDR1 SGHAT, CDR2 FQDESV (reference sequence). The CDR3 consists of 14 residues. V was cut by 3 bases and J by 7 bases, with 13 bases left in between. The CDR3 nucleotides read TGTGCCAGCAGCTTTGCAGGGAATTCTAATGAGCAGTTCTTC. It specifies CASSFAGNSNEQFF.

The chain carries TRBV15 and TRBJ1-1; tentatively, D is TRBD1 (5 bases). CDR3 length: 14 amino acids. The V gene lost 2 bases and the J gene lost 6 bases, with 13 bases spanning the gap. Germline CDR1 LNHNV, CDR2 YYDKDF (reference sequence). The CDR3 loop reads CATSRPGRGAEAFF. In DNA form, the CDR3 reads TGTGCCACCAGCAGACCCGGGAGGGGCGCTGAAGCTTTCTTT.

The rearrangement joins TRBV20-1 to TRBJ1-5; maybe TRBD1 (6 bases). The CDR3 is 13 amino acids. The V end was cut by 5 bases, the J end by 3 bases, with 11 bases between. Germline loops: CDR1 DFQATT, CDR2 SNEGSKA (reference sequence). In DNA form, the CDR3 reads TGCAGTGCTGGGGGCCGGAACAATCAGCCCCAGCATTTT. This gives the protein CSAGGRNNQPQHF.

This CDR3 reads CASSVATQRDTQYF. The CDR3 DNA follows: TGTGCCAGCAGCGTAGCGACCCAACGAGATACGCAGTATTTT. V and J are TRBV9 and TRBJ2-3; D not resolved. Between the trimmed V and J ends, which lost 0 bases and 5 bases, there was a span of 10 bases. The CDR3 extends over 14 amino acids. CDR1 is SGDLS and CDR2 is YYNGEE in the germline V gene. The variable domain in full, completed from reference TRBV9 and TRBJ2-3, reads DSGVTQTPKHLITATGQRVTLRCSPRSGDLSVYWYQQSLDQGLQFLIQYYNGEERAKGNILERFSAQQFPDLHSELNLSSLELGDSALYFCASSVATQRDTQYFGPGTRLTVL.

The chain joins TRBV6-2 or TRBV6-3 to TRBJ2-4, with D unresolved. This CDR3 comprises 15 residues. V lost 0 bases, J lost 0 bases, and 6 bases lay in between. CDR1 is MNHEY, CDR2 SVGEGT, per germline. The CDR3 here is CASSYSQLAKNIQYF. CDR3 bases: TGTGCCAGCAGTTACTCCCAGCTAGCCAAAAACATTCAGTACTTC.

The genes are TRBV2 and TRBJ2-4, with 7 bases aligning to TRBD1. The CDR3 covers 13 residues. V gave up 6 bases and J gave up 4 bases; unmatched junction bases: 3. Germline-derived CDR1 and CDR2 are SNHLY and FYNNEI. CDR3 protein: CASRLTGKNIQYF. The CDR3 DNA sequence: TGTGCCAGCAGGTTGACAGGGAAAAACATTCAGTACTTC.

The gene calls are TRBV28 and TRBJ2-7; perhaps TRBD1 as D (6 bases). In germline, CDR1 is MDHEN, CDR2 SYDVKM. Trimming cost V 1 base and J 1 base, with 8 bases left between them. CDR3 length: 14 amino acids. CDR3 nucleotide sequence: TGTGCCAGCAGTTTATTGGACAGATCCTACGAGCAGTACTTC. Encoded protein: CASSLLDRSYEQYF.

This sequence joins TRBV5-1 and TRBJ1-2, with 7 bases that match TRBD1. The germline CDR1 and CDR2 sequences are SGHRS and YFSETQ. The CDR3 loop spans 13 amino acids. The J segment lost 8 bases and the V segment lost 6 bases, leaving 10 bases of the junction unmatched. CDR3 nucleotides: TGCGCCAGCACCATCCAACAGGGGAGCGGCTACACCTTC. Translated: CASTIQQGSGYTF.

The gene calls are TRBV18 and TRBJ1-2; 8 bases align to TRBD1. Looked up from germline, CDR1 is KGHSH and CDR2 is LQKENI. Germline trimming cut 3 bases from V and 2 bases from J; bases unmatched to any gene: 8. The length of the CDR3 is 16 residues. Here the CDR3 DNA reads TGTGCCAGCTCACCGCAGAGGACAGGGCAAAACTATGGCTACACCTTC. Protein product: CASSPQRTGQNYGYTF.

The chain couples TRBV6-5 to TRBJ2-1, with a weak D call TRBD2 (5 bases). The V end lost 4 bases, the J end lost 12 bases, and 10 bases lay between the germline ends. This CDR3 is 11 amino acids long. CDR1 is MNHEY and CDR2 is SVGAGI in the germline V gene. CDR3 sequence (DNA): TGTGCCAGCAGTTCGATAGAGGGGCAGTTCTTC. Protein: CASSSIEGQFF.

The sample holds one count of this clonotype. This chain joins TRBV29-1 and TRBJ2-2; no definite D call. CDR3 length: 13 amino acids. The germline V gene encodes CDR1 SQVTM and CDR2 ANQGSEA. Trimming shortened V by 7 bases and J by 1 base, and 10 bases separated the two germline ends. CDR3 sequence (DNA): TGCAGCGCCGACACGGTGAACACCGGGGAGCTGTTTTTT. Translated, it gives CSADTVNTGELFF.

J is TRBJ1-3 and V is TRBV6-1, with D perhaps matching TRBD1 (5 bases). Trimming left V 3 bases short and J 2 bases short, with 11 bases between. This CDR3 region has 15 residues. Germline-derived CDR1 and CDR2 are MNHNS and SASEGT. The CDR3 DNA follows: TGTGCCAGCAGTGAGCAGGGAAGGGCTGGAAACACCATATATTTT. It encodes CASSEQGRAGNTIYF.

The CDR3 reads CAMKGTSGKGYNEQFF. DNA for the CDR3: TGTGCCATGAAGGGGACTAGCGGCAAGGGATACAATGAGCAGTTCTTC. V usage is TRBV10-3 and J usage is TRBJ2-1, with 11 bases aligning to TRBD2. Per the germline V gene, CDR1 is ENHRY and CDR2 is SYGVKD. Trimming cost V 9 bases and J 4 bases; bases outside gene matches: 11. The CDR3 extends over 16 amino acids.

This rearrangement joins TRBV5-1 to TRBJ2-3, with 7 bases that match TRBD2. Per germline, CDR1 SGHRS and CDR2 YFSETQ. Unmatched junction bases numbered 2, after V lost 4 bases and J lost 0 bases. CDR3 length: 14 residues. Here the CDR3 reads CASSATSSTDTQYF. The CDR3 bases are TGCGCCAGCAGCGCGACTAGCAGCACAGATACGCAGTATTTT. The full variable domain, its missing parts supplied by reference TRBV5-1 and TRBJ2-3, is KAGVTQTPRYLIKTRGQQVTLSCSPISGHRSVSWYQQTPGQGLQFLFEYFSETQRNKGNFPGRFSGRQFSNSRSEMNVSTLELGDSALYLCASSATSSTDTQYFGPGTRLTVL.

The rearrangement uses TRBV9 and TRBJ2-5, with D unresolved. The CDR3 is 14 amino acids. V gave up 0 bases and J gave up 5 bases, with 11 bases separating them. Germline values: CDR1 SGDLS, CDR2 YYNGEE. In DNA, the CDR3 is TGTGCCAGCAGCGTAGCTCTAAGAACGGAGACCCAGTACTTC. Residues: CASSVALRTETQYF.

This chain uses TRBV20-1 with TRBJ2-5, with D possibly TRBD1 on 5 matching bases. CDR1 and CDR2 from the germline V gene are DFQATT and SNEGSKA (reference sequence). The V and J ends lost 4 bases and 1 base respectively, with 10 bases between them. There are 13 residues in the CDR3. In nucleotides, the CDR3 is TGCAGTGCTACCTTGACAGTCCAAGAGACCCAGTACTTC. Protein: CSATLTVQETQYF.

The V gene is TRBV20-1, the J gene TRBJ1-2; maybe TRBD1 (6 bases). Germline V gene data show CDR1 as DFQATT and CDR2 as SNEGSKA (reference sequence). V was shortened by 5 bases and J by 2 bases, with 12 bases between the two germline ends. The CDR3 consists of 13 residues. The CDR3 loop is CSAAGATNYGYTF. The CDR3 nucleotides read TGCAGTGCTGCAGGGGCCACGAACTATGGCTACACCTTC.

This sequence joins TRBV5-1 and TRBJ1-5; 8 bases are a match to TRBD1. Trimming at V came to 4 bases and at J to 3 bases, leaving 6 bases not matched to a gene. CDR1 and CDR2 (germline): SGHRS, YFSETQ. This CDR3 comprises 15 residues. Here the CDR3 DNA reads TGCGCCAGCAGCGAAATGACAGGGGACAATCAGCCCCAGCATTTT. This gives the protein CASSEMTGDNQPQHF.

The gene calls are TRBV12-3 or TRBV12-4 and TRBJ1-1; 8 bases line up with TRBD1. CDR3 length: 14 residues. V shed 5 bases and J 4 bases; nucleotides not matched to a gene: 6. The CDR3 nucleotides are TGTGCCAGCAGTCCAGAGACAGGGGTCACTGAAGCTTTCTTT. Translation: CASSPETGVTEAFF.

This clonotype was seen once. The genes are TRBV7-3 and TRBJ2-7, with 7 nucleotides matching TRBD2. Per germline, CDR1 SGHTA and CDR2 FQGTGA. J gave up 6 bases and V 6 bases, and 17 bases lay outside the gene matches. The CDR3 is 16 residues long. The CDR3 DNA follows: TGTGCCAGCAGTTCTCGTCAGGCGGGACTACAATCCGAGCAGTACTTC. Residues: CASSSRQAGLQSEQYF.

V usage is TRBV3-1 and J usage is TRBJ2-1; D gene ambiguous. Germline CDR1 and CDR2: LGHDT and YNNKEL (reference sequence). The V gene lost 3 bases and the J gene lost 5 bases, with 32 bases spanning the gap. The CDR3 loop spans 21 amino acids. CDR3 DNA sequence: TGTGCCAGCAGCCACAGACCAAGTTTTAAGGGTGGCGGAGATGTAAACAATGAGCAGTTCTTC. Its protein product is CASSHRPSFKGGGDVNNEQFF.

The V call is TRBV20-1, the J call TRBJ2-1; D may be TRBD1 (6 bases). The germline V gene encodes CDR1 DFQATT and CDR2 SNEGSKA (reference sequence). V was shortened by 5 bases and J by 12 bases, with 23 bases between the two germline ends. This CDR3 has 14 amino acids. The CDR3 nucleotides are TGCAGTGCTGGGTCGGGACATTCATCTTCGTGGCAGTTCTTC. Protein sequence: CSAGSGHSSSWQFF.

This clonotype was picked up one time. This chain uses TRBV30 with TRBJ1-2; D is possibly TRBD1 (5 bases). Germline V gene lookup returns CDR1 GTSNPN and CDR2 SVGIG (reference sequence). The V and J ends lost 8 bases and 4 bases respectively, with 23 bases between them. This CDR3 region has 15 residues. The CDR3 nucleotides are TGTGCCGCTCCCCGGGGGACCGGCACCTCCTATGGCTACACCTTC. Translated: CAAPRGTGTSYGYTF.

This clonotype occurred a few times. The V call is TRBV12-3 or TRBV12-4, the J call TRBJ1-1; the D is unclear. V lost 3 bases, J lost 1 base, and 6 bases lay in between. This CDR3 is built from 13 residues. CDR3 protein: CASSFGGNTEAFF. The CDR3 DNA reads as TGTGCCAGCAGTTTTGGAGGGAACACTGAAGCTTTCTTT.

The J gene is TRBJ1-5, the V gene TRBV27, with no clear D. Germline V gives CDR1 MNHEY, CDR2 SMNVEV (reference sequence). V was trimmed by 3 bases and J by 4 bases, leaving 10 bases between them. CDR3 length: 14 amino acids. CDR3 nucleotide sequence: TGTGCCAGCAGTTTCCCGGGTAGGAATCAGCCCCAGCATTTT. This translates into CASSFPGRNQPQHF.

The chain is built from TRBV11-2 and TRBJ2-7; the match to TRBD2 covers 8 bases. CDR1 and CDR2 (germline): SGHAT, FQNNGV. V lost 1 base and J lost 5; bases outside the gene matches: 10. This CDR3 contains 16 residues. The CDR3 is CASSLGSGTSRHEQYF. Written as DNA, the CDR3 is TGTGCCAGCAGCTTAGGTTCCGGGACTAGTCGCCACGAGCAGTACTTC.

V gene TRBV7-2 combines with J gene TRBJ2-7; possibly TRBD2 for D (5 bases). Germline V lookup: CDR1 SGHTA, CDR2 FQGNSA. The ends were cut back, 2 bases at V and 3 bases at J, with 17 bases in the middle. The CDR3 runs 16 residues. The CDR3 loop is CASSLSAVEVYYEQYF. Written as DNA, the CDR3 is TGTGCCAGCAGCTTATCAGCGGTGGAGGTCTACTACGAGCAGTACTTC.

The chain combines TRBV30 with TRBJ2-5; weak D call: TRBD2 (6 bases). The V gene lost 2 bases and the J gene lost 5 bases, with 12 bases spanning the gap. Germline V gives CDR1 GTSNPN, CDR2 SVGIG (reference sequence). This CDR3 region has 13 residues. The CDR3 here is CAWSRDWRETQYF. DNA of the CDR3: TGTGCCTGGAGTCGGGACTGGCGGGAGACCCAGTACTTC. Filled out from reference TRBV30 and TRBJ2-5, the complete variable domain reads SQTIHQWPATLVQPVGSPLSLECTVEGTSNPNLYWYRQAAGRGLQLLFYSVGIGQISSEVPQNLSASRPQDRQFILSSKKLLLSDSGFYLCAWSRDWRETQYFGPGTRLLVL.